This is a list of T cell receptor beta chains from one sample in a study of CD8 T cells in ankylosing spondylitis. MiXCR, run by TCRdb on the 5' RACE reads, gives a single entry per CDR3 protein. The table lists about 340,000 distinct CDR3 sequences, 20% to 25% of them singletons. Specimen: blood, either unsorted or a sorted T cell fraction (not recorded which). These receptors all stem from a male donor with ankylosing spondylitis or in good health (not recorded which). The CDR3 runs from the conserved cysteine through the conserved F or W. Each record gives: V gene, D gene, clone size, J gene, CDR3 DNA, CDR3 protein. The D gene is left open where the match is weak. The size field is filled for only some rows; it gives once, few, many or a size class.

>TRBV30|-|-|TRBJ2-6
TGTGCCTGGGATTCCGGGGCCAACGTCCTGACTTTC
CAWDSGANVLTF
>TRBV7-8|-|many|TRBJ2-2
TGTGCCAGCAGCTCCCGGACAGCGAACACCGGGGAGCTGTTTTTT
CASSSRTANTGELFF
>TRBV7-2|-|few|TRBJ2-1
TGTGCCAGCAGCTATACAGGAGATCTTGCGTTCTTC
CASSYTGDLAFF
>TRBV28|TRBD2|few|TRBJ2-5
TGTGCCAGCAGTTCCTTACGCACTAGCGGGGGGTACCAAGAGACCCAGTACTTC
CASSSLRTSGGYQETQYF
>TRBV9|-|-|TRBJ2-5
TGTGCCAGCAGCGCTAACGTGGGCCAAGAGACCCAGTACTTC
CASSANVGQETQYF
>TRBV12-3/TRBV12-4|TRBD2|-|TRBJ2-7
TGTGCCAGCAGTTTAGTATTAGGACTAGCTGACGAGCAGTACTTC
CASSLVLGLADEQYF
>TRBV6-5|-|-|TRBJ1-2
TGTGCCAGCAGTTACTCGGAAGCCTATGGCTACACCTTC
CASSYSEAYGYTF
>TRBV5-6|TRBD1|-|TRBJ1-6
TGTGCCAGCAGCTTGGGGACGACAGGGCCCCTCCACTTT
CASSLGTTGPLHF
>TRBV12-3/TRBV12-4|TRBD2|-|TRBJ2-3
TGTGCCAGCAGCCAGCCGGGACTAGCGAGGGGGACAGATACGCAGTATTTT
CASSQPGLARGTDTQYF
>TRBV4-1|-|few|TRBJ2-5
TGCGCCAGCAGCCAAGTGGGACCTGCGAACCAAGAGACCCAGTACTTC
CASSQVGPANQETQYF
>TRBV28|-|few|TRBJ2-3
TGTGCCAGCAGTTCATCCCCGCGTGGGGGCACAGATACGCAGTATTTT
CASSSSPRGGTDTQYF
>TRBV30|-|-|TRBJ2-1
TGTGCCTGGAGTCCCCGAGAACTCCTCCTTTACAATGAGCAGTTCTTC
CAWSPRELLLYNEQFF
>TRBV7-6|-|few|TRBJ2-2
TGTGCCAGCAGCTTATACGGTGATACCGGGGAGCTGTTTTTT
CASSLYGDTGELFF
>TRBV20-1|-|-|TRBJ1-1
TGCAGTGCGCTACAGGGTATCACTGAAGCTTTCTTT
CSALQGITEAFF